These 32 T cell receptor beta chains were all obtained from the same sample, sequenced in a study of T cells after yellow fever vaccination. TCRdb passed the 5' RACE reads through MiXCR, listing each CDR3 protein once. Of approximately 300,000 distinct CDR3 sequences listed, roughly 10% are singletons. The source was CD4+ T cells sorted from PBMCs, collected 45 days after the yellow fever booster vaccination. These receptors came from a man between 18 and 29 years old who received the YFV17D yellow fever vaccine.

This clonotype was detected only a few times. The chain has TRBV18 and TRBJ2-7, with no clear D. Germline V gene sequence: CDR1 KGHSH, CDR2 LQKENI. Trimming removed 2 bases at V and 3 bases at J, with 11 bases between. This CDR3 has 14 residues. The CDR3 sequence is CASSPAVGNYEQYF. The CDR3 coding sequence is TGTGCCAGCTCACCAGCGGTAGGCAACTACGAGCAGTACTTC. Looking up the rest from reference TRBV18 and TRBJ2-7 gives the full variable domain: NAGVMQNPRHLVRRRGQEARLRCSPMKGHSHVYWYRQLPEEGLKFMVYLQKENIIDESGMPKERFSAEFPKEGPSILRIQQVVRGDSAAYFCASSPAVGNYEQYFGPGTRLTVT.

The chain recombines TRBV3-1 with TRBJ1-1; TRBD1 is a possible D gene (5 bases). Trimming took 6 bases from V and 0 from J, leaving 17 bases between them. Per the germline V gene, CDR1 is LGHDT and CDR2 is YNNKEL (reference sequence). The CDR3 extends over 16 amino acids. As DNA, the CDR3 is TGTGCCAGCAGACGCTTCGGGGGGAGCATGAACACTGAAGCTTTCTTT. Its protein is CASRRFGGSMNTEAFF.

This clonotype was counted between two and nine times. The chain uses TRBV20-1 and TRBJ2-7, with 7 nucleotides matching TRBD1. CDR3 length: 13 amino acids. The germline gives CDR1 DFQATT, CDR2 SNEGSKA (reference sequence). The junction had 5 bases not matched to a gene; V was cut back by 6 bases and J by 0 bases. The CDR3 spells CSANDRASYEQYV. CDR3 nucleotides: TGCAGTGCAAACGACAGGGCCTCCTACGAGCAGTACGTC.

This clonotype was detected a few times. CDR3 sequence: CASSLFGAQETQYF. CDR3 nucleotide sequence: TGTGCCAGCAGCTTGTTCGGGGCCCAGGAGACCCAGTACTTC. The rearrangement joins TRBV7-9 to TRBJ2-5, with D possibly called TRBD1 or TRBD2 (5 bases each). CDR3 length: 14 residues. V lost 3 bases, J lost 5 bases, and 13 bases lay in between. CDR1 is SEHNR and CDR2 is FQNEAQ in the germline V gene (reference sequence).

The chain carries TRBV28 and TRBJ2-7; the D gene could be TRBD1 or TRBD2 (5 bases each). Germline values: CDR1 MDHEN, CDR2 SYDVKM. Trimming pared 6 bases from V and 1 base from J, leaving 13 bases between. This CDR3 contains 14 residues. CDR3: CASSSHGGSYEQYV. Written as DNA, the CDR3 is TGTGCCAGCAGCTCCCATGGGGGATCCTACGAGCAGTACGTC.

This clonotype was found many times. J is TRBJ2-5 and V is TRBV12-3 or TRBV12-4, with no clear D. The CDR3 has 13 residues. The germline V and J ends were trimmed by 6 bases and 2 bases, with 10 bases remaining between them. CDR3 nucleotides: TGTGCCAGCAGGCTCAACGGGCAAGAGACCCAGTACTTC. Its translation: CASRLNGQETQYF.

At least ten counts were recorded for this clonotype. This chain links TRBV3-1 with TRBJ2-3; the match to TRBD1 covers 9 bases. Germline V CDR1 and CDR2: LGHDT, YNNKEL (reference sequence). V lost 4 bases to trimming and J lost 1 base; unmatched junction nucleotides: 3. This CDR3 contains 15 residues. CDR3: CASSPWTGGTDTQYF. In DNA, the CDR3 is TGTGCCAGCAGCCCTTGGACAGGGGGCACAGATACGCAGTATTTT.

The CDR3 DNA sequence: TGTGCCATCAGGGCCGGGACAGGGTACGAGCAGTACGTC. Protein: CAIRAGTGYEQYV. This chain uses TRBV10-3 with TRBJ2-7, with 9 bases aligning to TRBD1. The V segment lost 6 bases and the J segment 4 bases; nucleotides outside the gene matches: 4. CDR3 length: 13 amino acids. Germline V gene lookup returns CDR1 ENHRY and CDR2 SYGVKD.

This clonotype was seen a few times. CDR3 residues: CSALRENQPQHF. CDR3 nucleotides: TGCAGTGCTCTTAGGGAGAATCAGCCCCAGCATTTT. This chain links TRBV20-1 with TRBJ1-5, with D unclear. V was shortened by 5 bases and J by 4 bases, with 9 bases between the two germline ends. This CDR3 region has 12 residues. Germline-derived CDR1 and CDR2 are DFQATT and SNEGSKA (reference sequence).

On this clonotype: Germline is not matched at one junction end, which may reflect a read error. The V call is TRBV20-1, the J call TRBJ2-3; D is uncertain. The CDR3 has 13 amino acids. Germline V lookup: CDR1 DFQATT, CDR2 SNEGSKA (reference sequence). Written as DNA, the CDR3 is TGCAGTGCTAGAGATCCCCGCACAGATACGGAGTATTTT. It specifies CSARDPRTDTEYF.

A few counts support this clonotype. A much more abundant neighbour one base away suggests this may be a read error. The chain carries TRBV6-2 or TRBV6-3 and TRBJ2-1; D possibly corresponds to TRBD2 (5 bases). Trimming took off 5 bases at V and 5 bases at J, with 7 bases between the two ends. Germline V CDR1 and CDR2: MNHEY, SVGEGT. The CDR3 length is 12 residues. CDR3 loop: CASSRRNNEQFF. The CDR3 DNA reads TGTGCCAGCAGTCGGAGGAACAATGAGCAGTTCTTC.

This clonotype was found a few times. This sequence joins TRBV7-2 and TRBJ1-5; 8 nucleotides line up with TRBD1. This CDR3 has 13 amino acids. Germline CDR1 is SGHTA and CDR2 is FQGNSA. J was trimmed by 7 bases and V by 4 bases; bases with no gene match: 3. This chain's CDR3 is CASSYRGEQPQHF. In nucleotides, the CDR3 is TGTGCCAGCAGCTACAGGGGGGAACAGCCCCAGCATTTT.

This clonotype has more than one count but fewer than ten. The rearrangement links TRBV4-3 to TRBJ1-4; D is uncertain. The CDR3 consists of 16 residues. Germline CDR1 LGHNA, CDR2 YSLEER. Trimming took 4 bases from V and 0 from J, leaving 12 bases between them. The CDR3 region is CASSRQNPTTNEKLFF. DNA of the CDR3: TGCGCCAGCAGCCGCCAAAACCCAACAACTAATGAAAAACTGTTTTTT.

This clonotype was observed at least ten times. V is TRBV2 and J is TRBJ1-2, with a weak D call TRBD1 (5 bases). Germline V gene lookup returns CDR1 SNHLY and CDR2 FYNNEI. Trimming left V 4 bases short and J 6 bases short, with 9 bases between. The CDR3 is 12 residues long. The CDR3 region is CASSVDRNGYTF. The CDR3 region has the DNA TGTGCCAGCAGTGTTGACAGAAATGGCTACACCTTC. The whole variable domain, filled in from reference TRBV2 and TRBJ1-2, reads EPEVTQTPSHQVTQMGQEVILRCVPISNHLYFYWYRQILGQKVEFLVSFYNNEISEKSEIFDDQFSVERPDGSNFTLKIRSTKLEDSAMYFCASSVDRNGYTFGSGTRLTVV.

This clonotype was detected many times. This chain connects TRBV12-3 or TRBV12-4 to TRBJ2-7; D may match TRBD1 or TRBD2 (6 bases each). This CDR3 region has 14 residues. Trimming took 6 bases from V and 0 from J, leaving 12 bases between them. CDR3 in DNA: TGTGCCAGCAGCCAGGAGGGGGGCTCCTACGAGCAGTACTTC. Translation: CASSQEGGSYEQYF.

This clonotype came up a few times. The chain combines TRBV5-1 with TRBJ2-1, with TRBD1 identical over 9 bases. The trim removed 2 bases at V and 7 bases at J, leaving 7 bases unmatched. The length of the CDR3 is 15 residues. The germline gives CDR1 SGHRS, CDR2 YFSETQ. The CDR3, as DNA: TGCGCCAGCAGCTTCGGGTACAGGGGGCTGAATGAGCAGTTCTTC. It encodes CASSFGYRGLNEQFF.

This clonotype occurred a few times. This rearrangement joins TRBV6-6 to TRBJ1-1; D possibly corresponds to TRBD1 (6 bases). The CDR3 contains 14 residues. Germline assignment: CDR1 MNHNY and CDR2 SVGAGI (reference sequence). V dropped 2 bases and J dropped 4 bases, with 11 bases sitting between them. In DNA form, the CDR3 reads TGTGCCAGCAGTTACCCGGGGGCAGGCACTGAAGCTTTCTTT. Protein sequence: CASSYPGAGTEAFF.

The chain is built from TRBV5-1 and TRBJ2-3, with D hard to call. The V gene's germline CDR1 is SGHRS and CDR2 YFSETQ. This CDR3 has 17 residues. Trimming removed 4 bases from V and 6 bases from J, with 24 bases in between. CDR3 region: CASSGSPAGYRSDTQYF. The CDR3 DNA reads TGCGCCAGCAGCGGATCTCCGGCAGGATATAGGTCGGATACGCAGTATTTT.

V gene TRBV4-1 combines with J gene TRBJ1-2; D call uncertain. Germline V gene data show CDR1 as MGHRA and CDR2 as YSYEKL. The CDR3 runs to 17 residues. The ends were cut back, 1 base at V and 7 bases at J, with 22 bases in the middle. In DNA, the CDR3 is TGCGCCAGCAGCCAAGTGGGCAGGAGGCGGAATCCAGGTGGCTACACCTTC. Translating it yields CASSQVGRRRNPGGYTF.

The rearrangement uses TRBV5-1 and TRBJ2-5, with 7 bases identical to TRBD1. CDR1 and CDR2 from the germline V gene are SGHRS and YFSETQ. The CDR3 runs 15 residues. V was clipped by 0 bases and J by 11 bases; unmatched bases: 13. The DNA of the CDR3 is TGCGCCAGCAGCTTGGCTTTGACAGGGTTGGATGGGCAGTACTTC. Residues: CASSLALTGLDGQYF.

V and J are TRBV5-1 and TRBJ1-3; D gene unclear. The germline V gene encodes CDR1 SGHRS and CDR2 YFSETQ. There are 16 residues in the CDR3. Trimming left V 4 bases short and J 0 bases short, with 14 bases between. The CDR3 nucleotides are TGCGCCAGCAGCCCCCAGGAGACCCACTCTGGAAACACCATATATTTT. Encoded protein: CASSPQETHSGNTIYF. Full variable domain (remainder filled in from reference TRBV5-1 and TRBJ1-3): KAGVTQTPRYLIKTRGQQVTLSCSPISGHRSVSWYQQTPGQGLQFLFEYFSETQRNKGNFPGRFSGRQFSNSRSEMNVSTLELGDSALYLCASSPQETHSGNTIYFGEGSWLTVV.

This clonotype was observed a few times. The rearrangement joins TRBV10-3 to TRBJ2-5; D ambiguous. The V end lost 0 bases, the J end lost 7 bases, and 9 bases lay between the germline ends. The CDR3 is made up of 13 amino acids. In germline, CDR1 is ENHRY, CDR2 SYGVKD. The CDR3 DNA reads TGTGCCATCAGTGAGTCACTTTCGGTGACCCAGTACTTC. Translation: CAISESLSVTQYF.

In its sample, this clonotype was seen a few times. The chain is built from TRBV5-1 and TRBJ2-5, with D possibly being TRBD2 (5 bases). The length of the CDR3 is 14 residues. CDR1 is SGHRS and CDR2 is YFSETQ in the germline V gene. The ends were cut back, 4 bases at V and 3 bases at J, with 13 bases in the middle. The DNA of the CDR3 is TGCGCCAGCAGCACAACTAGTCCCGAAGAGACCCAGTACTTC. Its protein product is CASSTTSPEETQYF.

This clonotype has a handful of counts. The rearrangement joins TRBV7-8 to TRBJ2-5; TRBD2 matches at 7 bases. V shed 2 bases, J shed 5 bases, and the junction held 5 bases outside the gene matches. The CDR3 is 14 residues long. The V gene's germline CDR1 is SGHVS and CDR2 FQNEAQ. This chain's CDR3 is CASSLNGGVETQYF. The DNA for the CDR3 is TGTGCCAGCAGCTTAAATGGGGGGGTGGAGACCCAGTACTTC.

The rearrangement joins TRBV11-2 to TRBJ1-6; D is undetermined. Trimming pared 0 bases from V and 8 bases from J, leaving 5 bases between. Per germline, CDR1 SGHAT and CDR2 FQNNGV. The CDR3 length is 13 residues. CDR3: CASSLDPDSPLHF. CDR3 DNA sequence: TGTGCCAGCAGCTTAGATCCCGATTCACCCCTCCACTTT. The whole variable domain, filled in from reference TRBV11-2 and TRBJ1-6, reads EAGVAQSPRYKIIEKRQSVAFWCNPISGHATLYWYQQILGQGPKLLIQFQNNGVVDDSQLPKDRFSAERLKGVDSTLKIQPAKLEDSAVYLCASSLDPDSPLHFGNGTRLTVT.

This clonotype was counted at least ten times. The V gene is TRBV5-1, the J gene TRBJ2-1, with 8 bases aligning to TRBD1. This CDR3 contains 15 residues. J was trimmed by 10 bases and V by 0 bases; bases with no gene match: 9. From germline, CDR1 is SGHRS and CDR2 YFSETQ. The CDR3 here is CASSLAPSGGVEQFF. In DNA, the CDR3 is TGCGCCAGCAGCTTGGCCCCCTCAGGGGGCGTAGAGCAGTTCTTC.

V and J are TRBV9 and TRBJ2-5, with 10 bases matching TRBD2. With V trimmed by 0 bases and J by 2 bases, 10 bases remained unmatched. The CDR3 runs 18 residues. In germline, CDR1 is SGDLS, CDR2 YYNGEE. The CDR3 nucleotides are TGTGCCAGCAGCGTAGGGCTAGCGGGGGTAGACACACAAGAGACCCAGTACTTC. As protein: CASSVGLAGVDTQETQYF.

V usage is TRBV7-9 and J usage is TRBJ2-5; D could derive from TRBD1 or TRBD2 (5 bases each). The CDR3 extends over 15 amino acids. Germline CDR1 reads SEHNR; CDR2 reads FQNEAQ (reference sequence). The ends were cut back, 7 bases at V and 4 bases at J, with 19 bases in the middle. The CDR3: CASTEGLGDRETQYF. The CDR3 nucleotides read TGTGCCAGCACTGAGGGGCTAGGGGATCGAGAGACCCAGTACTTC.

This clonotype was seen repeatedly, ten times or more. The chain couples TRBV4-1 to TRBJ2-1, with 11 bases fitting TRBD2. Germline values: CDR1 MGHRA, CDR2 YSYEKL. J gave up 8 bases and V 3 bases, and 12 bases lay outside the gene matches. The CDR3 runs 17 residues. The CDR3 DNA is TGCGCCAGCAGCCACCTACGACTAGCGGGGCTAGTGGATGAGCAGTTCTTC. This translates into CASSHLRLAGLVDEQFF.

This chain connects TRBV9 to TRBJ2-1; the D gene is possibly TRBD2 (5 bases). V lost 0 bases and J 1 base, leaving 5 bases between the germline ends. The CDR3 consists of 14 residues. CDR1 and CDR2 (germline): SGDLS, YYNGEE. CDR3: CASSVGESYNEQFF. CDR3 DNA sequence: TGTGCCAGCAGCGTAGGGGAGTCCTACAATGAGCAGTTCTTC.

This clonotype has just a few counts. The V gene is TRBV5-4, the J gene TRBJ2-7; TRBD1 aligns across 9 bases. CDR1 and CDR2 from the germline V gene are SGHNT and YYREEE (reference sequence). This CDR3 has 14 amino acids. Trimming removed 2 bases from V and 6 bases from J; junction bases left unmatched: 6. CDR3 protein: CASSFSGTGREQYF. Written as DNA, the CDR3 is TGTGCCAGCAGCTTCTCCGGGACAGGGCGCGAGCAGTACTTC.

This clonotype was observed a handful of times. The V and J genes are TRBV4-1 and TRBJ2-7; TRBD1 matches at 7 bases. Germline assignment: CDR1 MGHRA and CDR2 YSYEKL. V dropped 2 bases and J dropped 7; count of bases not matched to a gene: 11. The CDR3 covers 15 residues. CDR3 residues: CASSQPTGWPGEQYF. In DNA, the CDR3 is TGCGCCAGCAGCCAACCGACAGGGTGGCCGGGGGAGCAGTACTTC.